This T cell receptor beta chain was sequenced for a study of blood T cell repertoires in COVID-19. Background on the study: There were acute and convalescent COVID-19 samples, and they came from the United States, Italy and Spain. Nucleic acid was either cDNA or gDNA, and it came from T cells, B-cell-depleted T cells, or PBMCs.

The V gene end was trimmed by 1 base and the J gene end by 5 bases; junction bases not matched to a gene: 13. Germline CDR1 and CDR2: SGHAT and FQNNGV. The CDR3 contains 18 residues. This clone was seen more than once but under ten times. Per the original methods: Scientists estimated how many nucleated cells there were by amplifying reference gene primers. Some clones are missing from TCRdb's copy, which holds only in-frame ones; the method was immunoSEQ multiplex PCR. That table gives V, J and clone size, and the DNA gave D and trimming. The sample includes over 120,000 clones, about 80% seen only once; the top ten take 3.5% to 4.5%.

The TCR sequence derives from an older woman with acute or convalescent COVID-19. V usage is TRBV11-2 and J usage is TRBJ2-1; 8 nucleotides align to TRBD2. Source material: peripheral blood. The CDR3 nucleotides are TGTGCCAGCAGCTTAGGTCGTTCCGGGCTAGCGGGCAACAATGAGCAGTTCTTC. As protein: CASSLGRSGLAGNNEQFF.